This T cell receptor (beta chain) was recorded in a study of PD-L1 blockade in urothelial cancer. For the study at large: Blood analysis took place 3 weeks (second dose) and 6 weeks after treatment start. Reported median T cell count for blood samples was about 150,000.

Time point meaning: peripheral blood 6 weeks after treatment start. Each PCR reaction had synthetic TCR analog templates spiked into it. Assay: immunoSEQ multiplex PCR; the TCRdb copy retains only in-frame clones and omits some. The table lists over 70,000 clones, roughly 85% of them singletons, with 8.4% in the top ten. Overall study findings and caveats: For durable-benefit patients, tumor-associated blood clones expanded more at 3 weeks.

Details on this clone: What it binds is unknown.

The CDR3 has 15 amino acids. Germline CDR1 LGHNA, CDR2 YSLEER. With V trimmed by 1 base and J by 4 bases, 4 bases remained unmatched. The sample in question was PBMCs, obtained around atezolizumab (anti-PD-L1) treatment. The chain uses TRBV4-3 and TRBJ1-5; 7 nucleotides agree with TRBD1. This TCR was sampled from a man in his sixties or seventies with urothelial cancer. The CDR3 region is CASSQAAGGNQPQHF. The CDR3 DNA sequence: TGCGCCAGCAGCCAAGCGGCAGGGGGAAATCAGCCCCAGCATTTT.